The 31 T cell receptor beta chains below come from one sample, sequenced in a study of blood T cell repertoires in COVID-19 (dated by TCRdb to about 2020). The protocol used for the library was the immunoSEQ multiplex PCR assay. What TCRdb holds here is the immuneACCESS table cut down to in-frame rearrangements. Part of the clones is not present; checked against another copy, under half of the missing clones reflect an unresolved V gene, and the others are unexplained. The sample table lists some 300,000 clones, about 91% of them with a count of one. The ten top clones hold over 6% of the sample. Input material: peripheral blood. Every receptor here comes from a woman in her 30s who had recovered from COVID-19.

The chain is built from TRBV5-1 and TRBJ2-1; TRBD2 aligns across 7 bases. Germline trimming cut 3 bases from V and 7 bases from J; bases unmatched to any gene: 1. The germline V gene encodes CDR1 SGHRS and CDR2 YFSETQ. CDR3 length: 12 amino acids. CDR3 sequence: CASSWGGNEQFF. CDR3 nucleotide sequence: TGCGCCAGCAGCTGGGGAGGGAATGAGCAGTTCTTC.

This chain connects TRBV7-3 to TRBJ1-5; D is possibly TRBD1 (6 bases). The CDR3 runs to 17 residues. CDR1 SGHTA and CDR2 FQGTGA come from the germline V gene. The V end was cut by 2 bases, the J end by 6 bases, with 20 bases between. The CDR3 DNA is TGTGCCAGCAGCTTAGGGCAGGGGCGACTCTGCCGTCAGCCCCAGCATTTT. As protein: CASSLGQGRLCRQPQHF.

The chain has TRBV4-1 and TRBJ1-4; TRBD1 agrees at 9 bases. V dropped 0 bases and J dropped 8; count of bases not matched to a gene: 4. From germline, CDR1 is MGHRA and CDR2 YSYEKL. CDR3 length: 15 amino acids. The CDR3 nucleotides read TGCGCCAGCAGCCAAGACCCGGGACAGGGAGAAAAACTGTTTTTT. Its translation: CASSQDPGQGEKLFF.

V and J are TRBV30 and TRBJ2-3; 7 bases agree with TRBD2. V shed 0 bases and J 5 bases; nucleotides not matched to a gene: 5. The germline V gene encodes CDR1 GTSNPN and CDR2 SVGIG (reference sequence). The CDR3 has 14 residues. The CDR3 loop is CAWSVPGRGDTQYF. The CDR3 region has the DNA TGTGCCTGGAGTGTGCCAGGGAGGGGAGATACGCAGTATTTT.

This chain links TRBV28 with TRBJ2-7; TRBD1 matches at 7 bases. CDR3 size: 16 residues. After removal of 5 bases from V and 0 bases from J, the junction contained 10 bases not matched to a gene. CDR1 is MDHEN and CDR2 is SYDVKM in the germline V gene. The CDR3 DNA follows: TGTGCCAGCAGTAGCCCGACAGGGTCCTCCTCCTACGAGCAGTACTTC. Its protein is CASSSPTGSSSYEQYF. Using reference TRBV28 and TRBJ2-7 for the parts outside the CDR3, the full variable domain is DVKVTQSSRYLVKRTGEKVFLECVQDMDHENMFWYRQDPGLGLRLIYFSYDVKMKEKGDIPEGYSVSREKKERFSLILESASTNQTSMYLCASSSPTGSSSYEQYFGPGTRLTVT.

The CDR3, as DNA: TGCGCCAGCAGCTTGCGAGAGAACACTGAAGCTTTCTTT. Translating it yields CASSLRENTEAFF. This sequence joins TRBV5-1 and TRBJ1-1; D is undetermined. Trimming took 1 base from V and 1 from J, leaving 5 bases between them. Per germline, CDR1 SGHRS and CDR2 YFSETQ. This CDR3 spans 13 amino acids. Looking up the rest from reference TRBV5-1 and TRBJ1-1 gives the full variable domain: KAGVTQTPRYLIKTRGQQVTLSCSPISGHRSVSWYQQTPGQGLQFLFEYFSETQRNKGNFPGRFSGRQFSNSRSEMNVSTLELGDSALYLCASSLRENTEAFFGQGTRLTVV.

This sequence joins TRBV11-3 and TRBJ2-7; D is unresolved. Trimming removed 1 base at V and 0 bases at J, with 7 bases between. This CDR3 spans 14 amino acids. CDR1 and CDR2 from the germline V gene are SGHNT and YENEEA. The CDR3 region is CASSLGRNSYEQYF. DNA of the CDR3: TGTGCCAGCAGCTTAGGGCGGAACTCCTACGAGCAGTACTTC.

The chain employs TRBV28 and TRBJ2-2, with D possibly TRBD1 on 5 matching bases. V lost 10 bases and J lost 2, with 14 bases in between. Germline values: CDR1 MDHEN, CDR2 SYDVKM. The CDR3 sequence is 14 residues long. The CDR3 protein is CATGKTVNTGELFF. The CDR3 nucleotides read TGTGCCACTGGGAAGACAGTTAACACCGGGGAGCTGTTTTTT.

The rearrangement uses TRBV15 and TRBJ1-1; D gene unclear. The V end lost 0 bases, the J end lost 1 base, and 12 bases lay between the germline ends. CDR1 and CDR2 from the germline V gene are LNHNV and YYDKDF (reference sequence). This CDR3 has 16 amino acids. CDR3: CATSRDIRLRNTEAFF. CDR3 nucleotides: TGTGCCACCAGCAGAGATATTAGACTGAGGAACACTGAAGCTTTCTTT.

The CDR3 DNA reads TGTGCCAGTAGCATGACCGGCGGGATAGGTGGCACTGAAGCTTTCTTT. Encoded protein: CASSMTGGIGGTEAFF. The V and J genes are TRBV19 and TRBJ1-1; D gene ambiguous. Trimming cost V 6 bases and J 4 bases, with 21 bases left between them. This CDR3 has 16 residues. CDR1 is LNHDA, CDR2 SQIVND, per germline (reference sequence).

The rearrangement joins TRBV5-6 to TRBJ2-3; the match to TRBD1 covers 9 bases. Trimming cost V 3 bases and J 5 bases; bases outside gene matches: 10. The CDR3 is made up of 16 amino acids. Germline assignment: CDR1 SGHDT and CDR2 YYEEEE. CDR3 bases: TGTGCCAGCAGCTGGGGTCCGGGACAGGGTCAAGATACGCAGTATTTT. Amino acid sequence: CASSWGPGQGQDTQYF.

The V gene is TRBV9, the J gene TRBJ2-2, with D tentatively TRBD2 (6 bases). V lost 4 bases to trimming and J lost 1 base, with 14 bases between them. The CDR3 length is 16 residues. The germline V gene has CDR1 SGDLS and CDR2 YYNGEE. CDR3 sequence reads: CASSIKSAGNTGELFF. For the CDR3, the DNA is TGTGCCAGCAGCATAAAGTCAGCGGGGAACACCGGGGAGCTGTTTTTT.

The V and J genes are TRBV6-2 or TRBV6-3 and TRBJ1-2; D not resolved. The CDR3 length is 12 residues. Trimming pared 6 bases from V and 7 bases from J, leaving 12 bases between. Looked up from germline, CDR1 is MNHEY and CDR2 is SVGEGT. The CDR3 DNA follows: TGTGCCAGCAGCCAATCTGAGAGTGGCTACACCTTC. Translation: CASSQSESGYTF.

The rearrangement uses TRBV6-5 and TRBJ2-1; 10 nucleotides agree with TRBD2. J gave up 2 bases and V 6 bases, and 4 bases lay outside the gene matches. This CDR3 has 15 amino acids. Germline-derived CDR1 and CDR2 are MNHEY and SVGAGI. Here the CDR3 reads CASRSSGGAYNEQFF. CDR3 nucleotide sequence: TGTGCCAGCAGGTCAAGCGGGGGGGCCTACAATGAGCAGTTCTTC.

V gene TRBV5-4 combines with J gene TRBJ2-7; 7 positions match TRBD1. The CDR3 has 15 residues. Germline CDR1 reads SGHNT; CDR2 reads YYREEE (reference sequence). Germline trimming cut 1 base from V and 6 bases from J; bases unmatched to any gene: 10. The CDR3 bases are TGTGCCAGCAGCTTGACGACAGGGCTCCTCTCCGAGCAGTACTTC. Its protein is CASSLTTGLLSEQYF.

This clone has just a few counts. The V call is TRBV7-9, the J call TRBJ2-1, with TRBD1 matching 7 bases. This CDR3 spans 13 amino acids. Per germline, CDR1 SEHNR and CDR2 FQNEAQ (reference sequence). The J segment lost 6 bases and the V segment lost 1 base, leaving 0 bases of the junction unmatched. The CDR3 DNA sequence: TGTGCCAGCAGCTTAGAGGGGGCCAATGAGCAGTTCTTC. Protein product: CASSLEGANEQFF. The entire variable domain, with the rest obtained from reference TRBV7-9 and TRBJ2-1, is as follows: DTGVSQNPRHKITKRGQNVTFRCDPISEHNRLYWYRQTLGQGPEFLTYFQNEAQLEKSRLLSDRFSAERPKGSFSTLEIQRTEQGDSAMYLCASSLEGANEQFFGPGTRLTVL.

V is TRBV6-5 and J is TRBJ1-1; D is unclear. The germline V gene has CDR1 MNHEY and CDR2 SVGAGI. CDR3 length equals 13 residues. The V and J ends lost 8 bases and 5 bases respectively, with 15 bases between them. The CDR3 region has the DNA TGTGCCAGCCGGGAGGGTGTAAAAACTGAAGCTTTCTTT. Amino acids: CASREGVKTEAFF.

The chain combines TRBV5-6 with TRBJ1-2, with 8 nucleotides matching TRBD1. The germline CDR1 and CDR2 sequences are SGHDT and YYEEEE. Trimming removed 5 bases from V and 4 bases from J; junction bases left unmatched: 4. This CDR3 comprises 13 residues. This CDR3 is CASSRQGTYGYTF. The CDR3 coding sequence is TGTGCCAGCAGTCGACAGGGGACCTATGGCTACACCTTC.

The V call is TRBV29-1, the J call TRBJ1-1; no definite D call. The CDR3 length is 12 residues. V gave up 5 bases and J gave up 3 bases, with 10 bases separating them. Looked up from germline, CDR1 is SQVTM and CDR2 is ANQGSEA. CDR3 DNA: TGCAGCGTTATAAGGGAGGACACTGAAGCTTTCTTT. This sequence encodes CSVIREDTEAFF.

The chain recombines TRBV7-9 with TRBJ1-3; 11 bases line up with TRBD1. Germline V gene data show CDR1 as SEHNR and CDR2 as FQNEAQ (reference sequence). The CDR3 spans 17 residues. V gave up 4 bases and J gave up 0 bases; unmatched junction bases: 5. The CDR3 sequence is CASSSWTGGHSGNTIYF. The CDR3 coding sequence is TGTGCCAGCAGCTCTTGGACAGGGGGCCACTCTGGAAACACCATATATTTT.

The chain uses TRBV18 and TRBJ1-3; weak D call: TRBD1 (6 bases). V lost 0 bases and J 0 bases, leaving 15 bases between the germline ends. This CDR3 has 18 residues. The germline V gene encodes CDR1 KGHSH and CDR2 LQKENI. The DNA of the CDR3 is TGTGCCAGCTCACCACCCAATCCAGGACAGATCTCTGGAAACACCATATATTTT. Translated: CASSPPNPGQISGNTIYF.

The V and J genes are TRBV7-2 and TRBJ2-3; TRBD1 is a possible D gene (6 bases). Germline V lookup: CDR1 SGHTA, CDR2 FQGNSA. V lost 0 bases, J lost 4 bases, and 14 bases lay in between. The CDR3 has 16 amino acids. The CDR3 coding sequence is TGTGCCAGCAGCTTAGCGCCCGGGACATTCCCAGATACGCAGTATTTT. Its translation: CASSLAPGTFPDTQYF.

The chain combines TRBV29-1 with TRBJ2-3; TRBD1 matches at 8 bases. The trim removed 3 bases at V and 6 bases at J, leaving 11 bases unmatched. In germline, CDR1 is SQVTM, CDR2 ANQGSEA. The CDR3 spans 15 residues. This chain's CDR3 is CSVDPGTGQYDTQYF. The CDR3 coding sequence is TGCAGCGTTGACCCCGGGACAGGTCAATACGATACGCAGTATTTT.

This chain connects TRBV3-1 (or the pseudogene TRBV3-2) to TRBJ1-4, with a tentative D call TRBD1 (5 bases). V lost 1 base to trimming and J lost 6 bases, with 18 bases between them. The length of the CDR3 is 17 residues. CDR1 is LGHDT and CDR2 is YNNKEL in the germline V gene (reference sequence). The CDR3 DNA reads as TGTGCCAGCAGCCAAGTCGTACGAGGCGGGGGTGATGAAAAACTGTTTTTT. Translation gives CASSQVVRGGGDEKLFF.

The genes are TRBV15 and TRBJ2-5; 9 positions agree with TRBD2. With 4 bases clipped from V and 1 base from J, the junction kept 1 base outside the gene matches. The CDR3 consists of 14 residues. Per the germline V gene, CDR1 is LNHNV and CDR2 is YYDKDF (reference sequence). Written as DNA, the CDR3 is TGTGCCACCAGCACTAGCGGGGTCCAAGAGACCCAGTACTTC. Protein sequence: CATSTSGVQETQYF. Complete variable domain (other parts from reference TRBV15 and TRBJ2-5): DAMVIQNPRYQVTQFGKPVTLSCSQTLNHNVMYWYQQKSSQAPKLLFHYYDKDFNNEADTPDNFQSRRPNTSFCFLDIRSPGLGDTAMYLCATSTSGVQETQYFGPGTRLLVL.

The rearrangement uses TRBV25-1 and TRBJ2-2, with a possible D match to TRBD1 (5 bases). Trimming removed 0 bases from V and 7 bases from J, with 12 bases in between. This CDR3 has 15 amino acids. Germline V gene data show CDR1 as MGHDK and CDR2 as SYGVNS. The CDR3 DNA follows: TGTGCCAGCAGTGAATATAGTGGGGCGAACGGGGAGCTGTTTTTT. Amino acid sequence: CASSEYSGANGELFF.

This chain joins TRBV6-5 and TRBJ2-7; D unclear. The CDR3 runs to 15 residues. V was shortened by 7 bases and J by 0 bases, with 16 bases between the two germline ends. From germline, CDR1 is MNHEY and CDR2 SVGAGI. The chain's CDR3 is CASTAFGQSSYEQYF. CDR3 nucleotide sequence: TGTGCCAGCACCGCATTTGGGCAGAGCTCCTACGAGCAGTACTTC.

J is TRBJ2-5 and V is TRBV6-2 or TRBV6-3; 8 bases match TRBD2. The CDR3 length is 14 residues. The germline CDR1 and CDR2 sequences are MNHEY and SVGEGT. The V segment lost 2 bases and the J segment 5 bases; nucleotides outside the gene matches: 4. Written as DNA, the CDR3 is TGTGCCAGCAGTTACGAGCGGGGGAGGGAGACCCAGTACTTC. Its protein is CASSYERGRETQYF.

This chain uses TRBV28 with TRBJ1-4, with TRBD1 matching 11 bases. J was trimmed by 8 bases and V by 3 bases; bases with no gene match: 2. This CDR3 contains 14 residues. Germline CDR1 MDHEN, CDR2 SYDVKM. Written as DNA, the CDR3 is TGTGCCAGCAGTTTGGGGGACAGGGGGGAAAAACTGTTTTTT. Its translation is CASSLGDRGEKLFF.

The table lists this clone with a few counts. The V and J genes are TRBV24-1 and TRBJ1-5; 9 bases are shared with TRBD1. The trim removed 7 bases at V and 4 bases at J, leaving 4 bases unmatched. The CDR3 totals 14 residues. CDR1 is KGHDR, CDR2 SFDVKD, per germline. CDR3 in amino acids: CATSGQGLNQPQHF. The CDR3 DNA follows: TGTGCCACCAGCGGACAGGGGTTGAATCAGCCCCAGCATTTT.

This sequence joins TRBV9 and TRBJ1-1; the D is unclear. The V gene lost 4 bases and the J gene lost 4 bases, with 14 bases spanning the gap. Germline V CDR1 and CDR2: SGDLS, YYNGEE. The CDR3 covers 14 residues. The CDR3 coding sequence is TGTGCCAGCAGCCCATCTCCGTCGGTCACTGAAGCTTTCTTT. This translates into CASSPSPSVTEAFF. Full variable domain (rest looked up from reference TRBV9 and TRBJ1-1): DSGVTQTPKHLITATGQRVTLRCSPRSGDLSVYWYQQSLDQGLQFLIQYYNGEERAKGNILERFSAQQFPDLHSELNLSSLELGDSALYFCASSPSPSVTEAFFGQGTRLTVV.